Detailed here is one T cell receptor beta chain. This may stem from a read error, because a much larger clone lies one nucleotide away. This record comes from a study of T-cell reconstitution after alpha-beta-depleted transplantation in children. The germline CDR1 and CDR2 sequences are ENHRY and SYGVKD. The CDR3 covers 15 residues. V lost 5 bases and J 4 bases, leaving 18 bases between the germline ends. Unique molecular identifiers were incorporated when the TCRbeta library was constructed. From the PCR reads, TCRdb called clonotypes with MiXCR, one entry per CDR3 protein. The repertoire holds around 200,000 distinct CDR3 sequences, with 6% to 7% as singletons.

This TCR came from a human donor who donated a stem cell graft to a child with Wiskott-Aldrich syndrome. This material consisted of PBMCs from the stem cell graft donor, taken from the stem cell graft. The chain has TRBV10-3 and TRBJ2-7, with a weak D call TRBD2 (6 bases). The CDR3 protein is CAISKVSGVRYEQYF. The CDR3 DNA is TGTGCCATCAGTAAAGTCTCGGGAGTAAGGTACGAGCAGTACTTC.